This entry lists 18 T cell receptor beta chains sequenced from one sample in a study of cytomegalovirus exposure and HLA in healthy donors. PCR involved 60 Vbeta and 13 Jbeta primers. TCRdb's copy holds only in-frame clones and misses some; the assay was immunoSEQ multiplex PCR. The sample records 130,000 or so clones, roughly 70% being singletons. The sample taken for sequencing was PBMCs. These receptors originate from a man under 40 in good health and CMV-seronegative.

V is TRBV29-1 and J is TRBJ2-5, with D maybe TRBD2 (6 bases). The length of the CDR3 is 12 residues. The germline gives CDR1 SQVTM, CDR2 ANQGSEA. Trimming pared 4 bases from V and 3 bases from J, leaving 9 bases between. The chain's CDR3 is CSVVAVEETQYF. CDR3 in DNA: TGCAGCGTTGTAGCGGTCGAAGAGACCCAGTACTTC.

The V and J genes are TRBV6-5 and TRBJ2-5, with 9 bases lining up with TRBD1. Trimming cost V 6 bases and J 9 bases; bases outside gene matches: 8. Germline V gives CDR1 MNHEY, CDR2 SVGAGI. The CDR3 covers 13 residues. The CDR3 DNA follows: TGTGCCAGCAGGGTGGGGGACAGGGACGCCCAGTACTTC. It translates to CASRVGDRDAQYF.

This chain uses TRBV6-1 with TRBJ2-3; 11 nucleotides match TRBD1. The V gene end was trimmed by 5 bases and the J gene end by 2 bases; junction bases not matched to a gene: 12. Germline lookup yields CDR1 MNHNS and CDR2 SASEGT. The CDR3 totals 18 residues. The CDR3 sequence: CASSQGDWDRGNTDTQYF. The CDR3 DNA sequence: TGTGCCAGCAGTCAAGGGGACTGGGACAGGGGGAACACAGATACGCAGTATTTT.

As regards this clone: One end of the junction varies from germline; a read error may be responsible. This sequence joins TRBV25-1 and TRBJ1-3; D gene unclear. Germline CDR1 MGHDK, CDR2 SYGVNS. The CDR3 spans 10 residues. This chain's CDR3 is CASSGDTIYF. DNA of the CDR3: TGTGCCAGCAGTGGAGACACCATATATTTT.

The chain combines TRBV11-2 with TRBJ2-7; 14 bases match TRBD2. Germline CDR1 SGHAT, CDR2 FQNNGV. This CDR3 is 18 amino acids long. The ends lost 3 bases at V and 3 bases at J; junction bases unmatched: 10. CDR3 in amino acids: CASSFRGGLAGGHYEQYF. In DNA form, the CDR3 reads TGTGCCAGCAGCTTTAGAGGCGGACTAGCGGGAGGACACTACGAGCAGTACTTC.

This clone came up a few times. The chain is built from TRBV6-4 and TRBJ2-7; D is uncertain. Germline CDR1 reads MRHNA; CDR2 reads SNTAGT. The CDR3 runs 14 residues. V shed 7 bases and J shed 2 bases, with 15 bases lying between them. The CDR3 sequence: CASIPSVSPYEQYF. The DNA for the CDR3 is TGTGCCAGCATCCCCTCCGTATCCCCCTACGAGCAGTACTTC.

The chain uses TRBV7-9 and TRBJ2-5, with 7 bases lining up with TRBD2. CDR3 length equals 15 residues. Germline CDR1 SEHNR, CDR2 FQNEAQ (reference sequence). J was trimmed by 4 bases and V by 5 bases; bases with no gene match: 10. This CDR3 reads CASSLVGGIGETQYF. The CDR3 DNA is TGTGCCAGCAGCCTTGTGGGGGGGATCGGAGAGACCCAGTACTTC.

The chain uses TRBV29-1 and TRBJ2-1; D gene uncertain. From germline, CDR1 is SQVTM and CDR2 ANQGSEA. Trimming left V 0 bases short and J 0 bases short, with 9 bases between. The CDR3 has 15 amino acids. DNA of the CDR3: TGCAGCGTTGAAGATGGCAGGAACTCCTACAATGAGCAGTTCTTC. Protein product: CSVEDGRNSYNEQFF.

This chain links TRBV28 with TRBJ2-2; weak D call: TRBD1 (6 bases). Deletions cut 5 bases from V and 6 bases from J, with 10 bases between. Germline V gene data show CDR1 as MDHEN and CDR2 as SYDVKM. The CDR3 extends over 13 amino acids. This CDR3 is CASSPGQPGELFF. The CDR3 bases are TGTGCCAGCAGTCCCGGACAGCCCGGGGAGCTGTTTTTT.

V usage is TRBV2 and J usage is TRBJ2-7; 8 bases align to TRBD2. In germline, CDR1 is SNHLY, CDR2 FYNNEI. The CDR3 totals 14 residues. The junction had 4 bases not matched to a gene; V was cut back by 5 bases and J by 1 base. CDR3 sequence: CASSYSGMSYEQYF. In DNA form, the CDR3 reads TGTGCCAGCAGTTATAGCGGGATGTCCTACGAGCAGTACTTC.

CDR3 nucleotides: TGTGCCAGTAGTTCTCGACAGATCTATGGCTACACCTTC. Translating gives CASSSRQIYGYTF. This chain uses TRBV19 with TRBJ1-2; tentative D call: TRBD1 (5 bases). The CDR3 length is 13 residues. Germline lookup yields CDR1 LNHDA and CDR2 SQIVND (reference sequence). V lost 5 bases and J 4 bases, leaving 11 bases between the germline ends.

This chain links TRBV5-1 with TRBJ2-7, with 7 positions matching TRBD2. The J segment lost 6 bases and the V segment lost 0 bases, leaving 9 bases of the junction unmatched. The CDR3 is 15 amino acids. From germline, CDR1 is SGHRS and CDR2 YFSETQ. The CDR3 DNA is TGCGCCAGCAGCTTGGCCGGGACTACCCTAGGCGAGCAGTACTTC. This gives the protein CASSLAGTTLGEQYF.

The chain's CDR3 is CASSLPRGSIGELFF. The CDR3 DNA is TGCGCCAGCAGCTTACCCAGGGGGTCAATCGGGGAGCTGTTTTTT. The J gene is TRBJ2-2, the V gene TRBV5-1, with 7 nucleotides matching TRBD1. The V and J ends lost 2 bases and 7 bases, in that order; junction bases with no gene match: 8. There are 15 residues in the CDR3. Germline loops: CDR1 SGHRS, CDR2 YFSETQ.

CDR3 coding DNA: TGTGCCAGTAGTTCGATACAGGGGAAGAACACTGAAGCTTTCTTT. Its protein is CASSSIQGKNTEAFF. The rearrangement joins TRBV19 to TRBJ1-1, with 7 bases aligning to TRBD1. Germline CDR1 LNHDA, CDR2 SQIVND (reference sequence). With V trimmed by 5 bases and J by 1 base, 7 bases remained unmatched. The CDR3 is made up of 15 amino acids.

This clone was seen a few times. The rearrangement uses TRBV10-2 and TRBJ1-1; possible D gene TRBD1, 5 bases. CDR3 length: 15 amino acids. V lost 3 bases to trimming and J lost 1 base, with 12 bases between them. Germline V CDR1 and CDR2: WSHSY, SAAADI. The CDR3 region is CASSDGWGANTEAFF. In nucleotides, the CDR3 is TGCGCCAGCAGTGATGGGTGGGGCGCGAACACTGAAGCTTTCTTT.

V usage is TRBV5-6 and J usage is TRBJ1-5; the D is unclear. The CDR3 length is 16 residues. The germline gives CDR1 SGHDT, CDR2 YYEEEE. Trimming took off 0 bases at V and 1 base at J, with 11 bases between the two ends. The CDR3 bases are TGTGCCAGCAGCTTGGGGGCCTTGGCGAGCAATCAGCCCCAGCATTTT. Residues: CASSLGALASNQPQHF.

The rearrangement joins TRBV7-3 to TRBJ2-6; perhaps TRBD1 as D (5 bases). Germline V gene lookup returns CDR1 SGHTA and CDR2 FQGTGA. This CDR3 is built from 17 residues. The V and J ends lost 5 bases and 3 bases respectively, with 17 bases between them. Here the CDR3 reads CASSPAGFASGANVLTF. Written as DNA, the CDR3 is TGTGCCAGCAGCCCGGCAGGGTTCGCAAGTGGGGCCAACGTCCTGACTTTC.

The chain is built from TRBV9 and TRBJ2-5; D perhaps matches TRBD2 (6 bases). The ends were cut back, 3 bases at V and 4 bases at J, with 19 bases in the middle. This CDR3 is 16 amino acids long. Per the germline V gene, CDR1 is SGDLS and CDR2 is YYNGEE. The CDR3 is CASSADGVGRGETQYF. As DNA, the CDR3 is TGTGCCAGCAGCGCCGACGGGGTGGGGCGGGGAGAGACCCAGTACTTC.